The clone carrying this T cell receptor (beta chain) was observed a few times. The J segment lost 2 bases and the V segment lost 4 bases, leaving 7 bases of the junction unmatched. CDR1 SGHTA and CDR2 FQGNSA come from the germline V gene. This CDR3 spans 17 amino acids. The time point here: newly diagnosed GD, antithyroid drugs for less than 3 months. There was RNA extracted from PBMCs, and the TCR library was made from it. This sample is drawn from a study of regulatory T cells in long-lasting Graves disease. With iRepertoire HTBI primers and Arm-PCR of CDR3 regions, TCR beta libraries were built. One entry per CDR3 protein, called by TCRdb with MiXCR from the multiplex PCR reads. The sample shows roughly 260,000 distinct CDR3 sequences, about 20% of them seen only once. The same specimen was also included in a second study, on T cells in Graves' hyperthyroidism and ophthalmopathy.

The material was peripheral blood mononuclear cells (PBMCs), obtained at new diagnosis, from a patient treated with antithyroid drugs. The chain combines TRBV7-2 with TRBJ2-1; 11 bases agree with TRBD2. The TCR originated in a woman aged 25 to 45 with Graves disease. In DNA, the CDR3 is TGTGCCAGCAGCTCCTATAGCGGGGGGGCCACCTACAATGAGCAGTTCTTC. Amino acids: CASSSYSGGATYNEQFF.